One sample yielded the 32 T cell receptor beta chains listed below, sequenced in a study of blood T cell repertoires in COVID-19. Repertoires were generated with immunoSEQ multiplex PCR, while TCRdb's copy carries only in-frame clones and drops some. Found here are roughly 26,000 clones, nearly 95% of them singletons; the top ten hold about 2%. The specimen was peripheral blood. The receptors come from a human donor in a cohort sampled during active COVID-19.

The J gene is TRBJ2-7, the V gene TRBV27, with 10 bases identical to TRBD2. Germline V lookup: CDR1 MNHEY, CDR2 SMNVEV (reference sequence). Germline trimming cut 7 bases from V and 7 bases from J; bases unmatched to any gene: 7. The CDR3 spans 13 residues. CDR3 protein: CASTELAGREQYF. The CDR3 bases are TGTGCCAGCACGGAACTAGCGGGACGGGAGCAGTACTTC.

The gene calls are TRBV6-5 and TRBJ2-2; possible D gene TRBD1, 5 bases. The germline V gene has CDR1 MNHEY and CDR2 SVGAGI. The CDR3 loop spans 13 amino acids. V dropped 6 bases and J dropped 8 bases, with 13 bases sitting between them. DNA for the CDR3: TGTGCCAGCAGCCAGGAGTACAGGGGGGAGCTGTTTTTT. Translation gives CASSQEYRGELFF.

This chain joins TRBV19 and TRBJ2-7, with TRBD2 matching 11 bases. With 3 bases clipped from V and 0 bases from J, the junction kept 1 base outside the gene matches. Germline V lookup: CDR1 LNHDA, CDR2 SQIVND (reference sequence). The CDR3 extends over 15 amino acids. The CDR3 reads CASSISGGASYEQYF. The DNA of the CDR3 is TGTGCCAGTAGTATTAGCGGGGGGGCCTCCTACGAGCAGTACTTC.

This clone was seen a single time. The chain carries TRBV18 and TRBJ1-1, with TRBD1 as a possible D gene (5 bases). Trimming took off 3 bases at V and 2 bases at J, with 13 bases between the two ends. There are 15 residues in the CDR3. Germline CDR1 reads KGHSH; CDR2 reads LQKENI. The CDR3 spells CASSPARGRNTEAFF. As DNA, the CDR3 is TGTGCCAGCTCACCTGCTCGGGGGAGAAACACTGAAGCTTTCTTT.

The V call is TRBV27, the J call TRBJ2-7, with TRBD2 matching 7 bases. The CDR3 covers 15 residues. V shed 5 bases, J shed 2 bases, and the junction held 9 bases outside the gene matches. Germline values: CDR1 MNHEY, CDR2 SMNVEV (reference sequence). The CDR3 here is CASSPPSGPAYEQYF. CDR3 in DNA: TGTGCCAGCAGTCCGCCTAGCGGACCAGCCTACGAGCAGTACTTC.

The chain combines TRBV28 with TRBJ1-4, with 10 positions matching TRBD1. CDR3 length: 15 amino acids. Germline V lookup: CDR1 MDHEN, CDR2 SYDVKM. V dropped 6 bases and J dropped 9; count of bases not matched to a gene: 10. The CDR3 region has the DNA TGTGCCAGCAGGGTCCGGGACAGGGGCCTGCAAAAACTGTTTTTT. Translation gives CASRVRDRGLQKLFF.

The rearrangement joins TRBV4-1 to TRBJ1-5; D uncertain. CDR1 MGHRA and CDR2 YSYEKL come from the germline V gene. There are 17 residues in the CDR3. Trimming left V 0 bases short and J 0 bases short, with 12 bases between. The CDR3 DNA reads TGCGCCAGCAGCCAAGATAGAACAGTAAGTAGCAATCAGCCCCAGCATTTT. Amino acid sequence: CASSQDRTVSSNQPQHF.

This clone was observed once. The chain employs TRBV3-1 (or the pseudogene TRBV3-2) and TRBJ1-5; D ambiguous. V was shortened by 0 bases and J by 1 base, with 4 bases between the two germline ends. CDR1 and CDR2 from the germline V gene are LGHDT and YNNKEL (reference sequence). This CDR3 has 14 residues. Written as DNA, the CDR3 is TGTGCCAGCAGCCAAGATACAAGCAATCAGCCCCAGCATTTT. Amino acid sequence: CASSQDTSNQPQHF.

The rearrangement joins TRBV24-1 to TRBJ2-2; D not resolved. Trimming pared 3 bases from V and 5 bases from J, leaving 6 bases between. Germline CDR1 is KGHDR and CDR2 is SFDVKD. The CDR3 length is 13 residues. The CDR3 sequence is CATSDAVTGELFF. CDR3 nucleotide sequence: TGTGCCACCAGTGATGCAGTGACCGGGGAGCTGTTTTTT.

J is TRBJ1-6 and V is TRBV18; a possible D gene is TRBD1 (5 bases). V lost 7 bases and J lost 7, with 17 bases in between. The CDR3 loop spans 15 amino acids. CDR1 and CDR2 (germline): KGHSH, LQKENI. CDR3: CASLRVEQGNSPLHF. CDR3 DNA: TGTGCCAGCTTGAGAGTCGAGCAGGGCAATTCACCCCTCCACTTT.

The chain links TRBV5-1 to TRBJ2-5; 10 bases are a match to TRBD2. This CDR3 is built from 15 residues. V trimming: 0 bases; J trimming: 4 bases; junction bases outside the gene matches: 3. Germline CDR1 SGHRS, CDR2 YFSETQ. The CDR3 region has the DNA TGCGCCAGCAGCTTGGTTCTAGCGGGAGCAGAGACCCAGTACTTC. It yields the protein CASSLVLAGAETQYF.

The chain combines TRBV7-9 with TRBJ1-4; perhaps TRBD1 as D (5 bases). Looked up from germline, CDR1 is SEHNR and CDR2 is FQNEAQ (reference sequence). The CDR3 runs to 15 residues. Trimming left V 1 base short and J 6 bases short, with 12 bases between. CDR3: CASSLDAGWDEKLFF. In DNA form, the CDR3 reads TGTGCCAGCAGCTTAGACGCAGGGTGGGATGAAAAACTGTTTTTT.

V usage is TRBV19 and J usage is TRBJ1-2; TRBD1 might be the D (5 bases). CDR1 and CDR2 from the germline V gene are LNHDA and SQIVND (reference sequence). Trimming shortened V by 5 bases and J by 8 bases, and 21 bases separated the two germline ends. The CDR3 has 15 amino acids. The CDR3 region has the DNA TGTGCCAGTAGTCCACCAGGTTCCAGGGTTAGAGGCTACACCTTC. Its translation: CASSPPGSRVRGYTF. Full variable domain (missing parts from reference TRBV19 and TRBJ1-2): DGGITQSPKYLFRKEGQNVTLSCEQNLNHDAMYWYRQDPGQGLRLIYYSQIVNDFQKGDIAEGYSVSREKKESFPLTVTSAQKNPTAFYLCASSPPGSRVRGYTFGSGTRLTVV.

The chain carries TRBV28 and TRBJ2-3; TRBD2 agrees at 12 bases. This CDR3 comprises 16 residues. The V gene's germline CDR1 is MDHEN and CDR2 SYDVKM. V trimming: 4 bases; J trimming: 6 bases; junction bases outside the gene matches: 8. As DNA, the CDR3 is TGTGCCAGCAGTTCCCCTAGCGGGGGGGCCATGGATACGCAGTATTTT. This gives the protein CASSSPSGGAMDTQYF.

The rearrangement joins TRBV5-1 to TRBJ1-6; 7 bases agree with TRBD1. Germline V CDR1 and CDR2: SGHRS, YFSETQ. CDR3 length: 15 amino acids. The V and J ends lost 0 bases and 5 bases, in that order; junction bases with no gene match: 2. CDR3 sequence (DNA): TGCGCCAGCAGCTTGGTAGGGACAGATAATTCACCCCTCCACTTT. Encoded protein: CASSLVGTDNSPLHF.

This chain links TRBV2 with TRBJ2-3, with TRBD1 identical over 7 bases. The V and J ends lost 11 bases and 1 base, in that order; junction bases with no gene match: 6. The CDR3 is made up of 13 amino acids. Per germline, CDR1 SNHLY and CDR2 FYNNEI. CDR3 nucleotides: TGTGCCGACAGGGACGGAGGCACAGATACGCAGTATTTT. Protein: CADRDGGTDTQYF.

The rearrangement uses TRBV4-3 and TRBJ1-4; D unresolved. CDR3 length equals 13 residues. Germline V gene data show CDR1 as LGHNA and CDR2 as YSLEER. Trimming pared 4 bases from V and 8 bases from J, leaving 11 bases between. The CDR3 coding sequence is TGCGCCAGCAGCCCCCGGGTGAGGGAAAAACTGTTTTTT. This sequence encodes CASSPRVREKLFF.

The chain uses TRBV5-6 and TRBJ2-1; no definite D call. The CDR3 has 15 amino acids. Between the trimmed V and J ends, which lost 4 bases and 1 base, there was a span of 12 bases. The germline CDR1 and CDR2 sequences are SGHDT and YYEEEE. CDR3 protein: CASSQPQSSYNEQFF. The CDR3 DNA follows: TGTGCCAGCAGCCAACCTCAGTCTTCCTACAATGAGCAGTTCTTC. The complete variable domain, with remaining parts taken from reference TRBV5-6 and TRBJ2-1, reads DAGVTQSPTHLIKTRGQQVTLRCSPKSGHDTVSWYQQALGQGPQFIFQYYEEEERQRGNFPDRFSGHQFPNYSSELNVNALLLGDSALYLCASSQPQSSYNEQFFGPGTRLTVL.

The chain employs TRBV15 and TRBJ2-7; the D is unclear. Germline CDR1 and CDR2: LNHNV and YYDKDF (reference sequence). With 1 base removed from V and 0 bases from J, the gap between germline ends came to 7 bases. This CDR3 is built from 14 residues. CDR3 bases: TGTGCCACCAGCAGAGTCCCGAGCTCCTACGAGCAGTACTTC. Protein product: CATSRVPSSYEQYF.

This clone has a single count. CDR3 nucleotides: TGTGCCACGTCAGACAGGGGGGTCACAGATACGCAGTATTTT. Amino acid sequence: CATSDRGVTDTQYF. V and J are TRBV28 and TRBJ2-3; 9 bases align to TRBD1. Germline V CDR1 and CDR2: MDHEN, SYDVKM. This CDR3 has 14 residues. The V segment lost 10 bases and the J segment 2 bases; nucleotides outside the gene matches: 7.

V and J are TRBV30 and TRBJ2-5, with 11 bases aligning to TRBD2. Germline V CDR1 and CDR2: GTSNPN, SVGIG (reference sequence). Germline trimming cut 2 bases from V and 4 bases from J; bases unmatched to any gene: 0. The CDR3 runs 13 residues. CDR3 region: CAWSTSGRETQYF. Written as DNA, the CDR3 is TGTGCCTGGAGTACTAGCGGGAGAGAGACCCAGTACTTC. The variable domain in full, completed from reference TRBV30 and TRBJ2-5, reads SQTIHQWPATLVQPVGSPLSLECTVEGTSNPNLYWYRQAAGRGLQLLFYSVGIGQISSEVPQNLSASRPQDRQFILSSKKLLLSDSGFYLCAWSTSGRETQYFGPGTRLLVL.

The chain employs TRBV28 and TRBJ2-1, with 8 bases lining up with TRBD2. J gave up 4 bases and V 6 bases, and 5 bases lay outside the gene matches. Germline CDR1 and CDR2: MDHEN and SYDVKM. The CDR3 contains 14 residues. The CDR3 sequence is CASSGGAPYNEQFF. The CDR3 nucleotides read TGTGCCAGCAGCGGGGGGGCGCCATACAATGAGCAGTTCTTC.

The chain couples TRBV19 to TRBJ2-3, with a possible D match to TRBD2 (7 bases). V lost 2 bases to trimming and J lost 3 bases, with 12 bases between them. Germline V gene data show CDR1 as LNHDA and CDR2 as SQIVND (reference sequence). This CDR3 is built from 15 residues. CDR3 protein: CASSIRGALTDTQYF. CDR3 nucleotide sequence: TGTGCCAGTAGTATACGGGGGGCCCTTACAGATACGCAGTATTTT.

The V gene is TRBV6-5, the J gene TRBJ2-3; 7 bases agree with TRBD2. The CDR3 spans 15 residues. Germline trimming cut 6 bases from V and 0 bases from J; bases unmatched to any gene: 6. The germline V gene encodes CDR1 MNHEY and CDR2 SVGAGI. The CDR3 spells CASRSGTISTDTQYF. CDR3 bases: TGTGCCAGCAGAAGCGGGACGATAAGCACAGATACGCAGTATTTT.

This chain links TRBV30 with TRBJ2-7; 9 bases fit TRBD1. Germline trimming cut 2 bases from V and 6 bases from J; bases unmatched to any gene: 2. Germline loops: CDR1 GTSNPN, CDR2 SVGIG (reference sequence). The CDR3 is 12 amino acids. In nucleotides, the CDR3 is TGTGCCTGGAGTACGACAGGGGGCGAGCAGTACTTC. It is translated as CAWSTTGGEQYF.

The gene calls are TRBV5-1 and TRBJ1-6; D gene ambiguous. V lost 5 bases and J 7 bases, leaving 13 bases between the germline ends. This CDR3 contains 14 residues. CDR1 and CDR2 (germline): SGHRS, YFSETQ. The CDR3 DNA follows: TGCGCCAGCAGTACCGGGATCACGAATTCACCCCTCCACTTT. This sequence encodes CASSTGITNSPLHF.

In nucleotides, the CDR3 is TGTGCCAGCAGTTACATCGACTCCGGGGAGCTGTTTTTT. This sequence encodes CASSYIDSGELFF. The rearrangement links TRBV6-6 to TRBJ2-2, with unresolved D. The CDR3 totals 13 residues. Per germline, CDR1 MNHNY and CDR2 SVGAGI (reference sequence). Trimming left V 2 bases short and J 6 bases short, with 7 bases between.

The J gene is TRBJ1-4, the V gene TRBV6-5; D call uncertain. This CDR3 region has 14 residues. Germline V gene sequence: CDR1 MNHEY, CDR2 SVGAGI. Deletions cut 4 bases from V and 0 bases from J, with 6 bases between. The CDR3, as DNA: TGTGCCAGCAGTTCCCATGCAACTAATGAAAAACTGTTTTTT. It is translated as CASSSHATNEKLFF.

This clone was found once. The genes are TRBV6-1 and TRBJ2-1, with 10 bases fitting TRBD2. Germline-derived CDR1 and CDR2 are MNHNS and SASEGT. The V segment lost 0 bases and the J segment 1 base; nucleotides outside the gene matches: 9. The CDR3 spans 19 residues. The chain's CDR3 is CASSEAKTSAGGSYNEQFF. In nucleotides, the CDR3 is TGTGCCAGCAGTGAAGCGAAAACTTCAGCGGGGGGGTCCTACAATGAGCAGTTCTTC.

V is TRBV7-2 and J is TRBJ1-5, with a tentative D call TRBD1 (5 bases). There are 15 residues in the CDR3. Trimming cost V 2 bases and J 4 bases, with 12 bases left between them. The germline CDR1 and CDR2 sequences are SGHTA and FQGNSA. The CDR3 DNA reads as TGTGCCAGCAGCTTACATGGTGACAGAAATCAGCCCCAGCATTTT. Translated, it gives CASSLHGDRNQPQHF.

The chain is built from TRBV6-6 and TRBJ2-7; 8 nucleotides match TRBD1. The V and J ends lost 2 bases and 4 bases, in that order; junction bases with no gene match: 10. The length of the CDR3 is 16 residues. Per germline, CDR1 MNHNY and CDR2 SVGAGI (reference sequence). CDR3 sequence reads: CASSYGSTGELYEQYF. CDR3 sequence (DNA): TGTGCCAGCAGTTACGGATCGACAGGGGAACTTTACGAGCAGTACTTC.

The chain recombines TRBV6-2 or TRBV6-3 with TRBJ1-2; maybe TRBD1 (6 bases). The CDR3 length is 12 residues. The germline CDR1 and CDR2 sequences are MNHEY and SVGEGT. V lost 5 bases and J 4 bases, leaving 8 bases between the germline ends. The chain's CDR3 is CASSTGFYGYTF. The CDR3 bases are TGTGCCAGCAGTACAGGGTTCTATGGCTACACCTTC.